A single sample gave rise to the 16 T cell receptor beta chains below, sequenced in a study of OX40 agonist ivuxolimab in advanced cancers. Libraries were built with the immunoSEQ multiplex PCR assay. Sourced from immuneACCESS, this table was stored by TCRdb with only in-frame sequences that have V and J called. A share of the clones is absent; for the studies checked, an unresolved V gene accounts for under half, and the remainder has no known explanation. Here the sample has roughly 77,000 clones; approximately 81% occur a single time. The top ten constitute about 4.6% of the sample. This specimen consisted of CD4+ or CD8+ T cells sorted from blood, obtained in a trial of the OX40 agonist ivuxolimab. The receptors shown here come from an adult with an advanced solid tumor such as melanoma, head and neck, liver or kidney cancer.

This chain uses TRBV7-8 with TRBJ2-3; 9 nucleotides agree with TRBD2. The CDR3 runs to 16 residues. Germline V CDR1 and CDR2: SGHVS, FQNEAQ. The V and J ends lost 5 bases and 4 bases, in that order; junction bases with no gene match: 10. The CDR3 bases are TGTGCCAGCAGCGGAGAGCGCGGGAGGGGTGCAGATACGCAGTATTTT. Its translation: CASSGERGRGADTQYF.

This chain connects TRBV5-1 to TRBJ1-1; no definite D call. The CDR3 is 14 residues long. Deletions cut 0 bases from V and 1 base from J, with 7 bases between. Germline CDR1 and CDR2: SGHRS and YFSETQ. CDR3 nucleotides: TGCGCCAGCAGCTTGGAAGCTTCGAACACTGAAGCTTTCTTT. Protein product: CASSLEASNTEAFF.

CDR3 in DNA: TGTGCCAGCAGTGCGATGCCCCGGGACAGAAATGAAGCTTTCTTT. Protein sequence: CASSAMPRDRNEAFF. The chain recombines TRBV6-1 with TRBJ1-1; 7 nucleotides match TRBD1. Trimming removed 4 bases from V and 7 bases from J; junction bases left unmatched: 12. This CDR3 has 15 residues. Germline V lookup: CDR1 MNHNS, CDR2 SASEGT.

V gene TRBV15 combines with J gene TRBJ2-1, with 7 bases identical to TRBD2. Germline CDR1 LNHNV, CDR2 YYDKDF (reference sequence). The ends lost 4 bases at V and 11 bases at J; junction bases unmatched: 5. The CDR3 is 12 residues long. CDR3 nucleotide sequence: TGTGCCACCAGCATCCCGGGGGGTCAGCAGTTCTTC. It specifies CATSIPGGQQFF.

The CDR3 spells CASSLAGGMFYEQYF. CDR3 in DNA: TGCGCCAGCAGCTTGGCCGGAGGGATGTTCTACGAGCAGTACTTC. V and J are TRBV5-1 and TRBJ2-7; weak D call: TRBD2 (6 bases). CDR1 and CDR2 (germline): SGHRS, YFSETQ. There are 15 residues in the CDR3. Trimming took 0 bases from V and 3 from J, leaving 13 bases between them.

This chain connects TRBV11-3 to TRBJ1-1; no clear D gene. The CDR3 totals 13 residues. V was trimmed by 5 bases and J by 8 bases, leaving 15 bases between them. Germline V gene data show CDR1 as SGHNT and CDR2 as YENEEA. The CDR3 region is CASSLVESEEAFF. The CDR3 DNA is TGTGCCAGCAGCCTAGTCGAAAGCGAGGAAGCTTTCTTT.

The V call is TRBV20-1, the J call TRBJ1-2; D is uncertain. In germline, CDR1 is DFQATT, CDR2 SNEGSKA (reference sequence). This CDR3 has 11 amino acids. V was trimmed by 6 bases and J by 5 bases, leaving 10 bases between them. The CDR3 protein is CSAPLGYGYTF. Here the CDR3 DNA reads TGCAGTGCCCCCCTGGGTTATGGCTACACCTTC.

The table lists this clone with a few counts. The rearrangement joins TRBV10-1 to TRBJ1-6; D is unclear. This CDR3 is 14 amino acids long. CDR1 WNHNN and CDR2 SYGVQD come from the germline V gene (reference sequence). Trimming pared 3 bases from V and 7 bases from J, leaving 10 bases between. The DNA for the CDR3 is TGCGCCAGCAGTGAAAACCCAAGGAATTCACCCCTCCACTTT. Translation gives CASSENPRNSPLHF.

This chain links TRBV6-5 with TRBJ1-5; 8 bases align to TRBD1. The germline V gene encodes CDR1 MNHEY and CDR2 SVGAGI. Trimming removed 10 bases from V and 7 bases from J; junction bases left unmatched: 12. The CDR3 consists of 14 residues. In DNA form, the CDR3 reads TGTGCCATCAGCCAAGGGACAGGAGGCCAGCCCCAGCATTTT. It specifies CAISQGTGGQPQHF.

J is TRBJ2-5 and V is TRBV7-6; tentatively, D is TRBD1 or TRBD2 (6 bases each). The germline V and J ends were trimmed by 6 bases and 2 bases, with 13 bases remaining between them. The length of the CDR3 is 14 residues. Germline V gene lookup returns CDR1 SGHVS and CDR2 FNYEAQ. The CDR3 DNA is TGTGCCAGCAGGCCCTCGGGGGCGCAAGAGACCCAGTACTTC. Protein: CASRPSGAQETQYF.

The gene calls are TRBV7-9 and TRBJ2-7, with D perhaps matching TRBD1 (6 bases). The CDR3 has 13 residues. The germline V gene encodes CDR1 SEHNR and CDR2 FQNEAQ (reference sequence). The ends were cut back, 2 bases at V and 2 bases at J, with 7 bases in the middle. In DNA form, the CDR3 reads TGTGCCAGCAGCTTACAGGGGACCTACGAGCAGTACTTC. Its protein product is CASSLQGTYEQYF.

The chain couples TRBV10-3 to TRBJ1-2; 10 bases map to TRBD1. The CDR3 has 14 residues. With V trimmed by 4 bases and J by 5 bases, 4 bases remained unmatched. Germline V gives CDR1 ENHRY, CDR2 SYGVKD. The CDR3 sequence: CAISGPGQGYGYTF. For the CDR3, the DNA is TGTGCCATCAGTGGACCGGGACAGGGGTATGGCTACACCTTC.

Remarks on this clone: The same CDR3 arises from other DNA sequences in this sample as well. The chain recombines TRBV6-4 with TRBJ1-5; possibly TRBD1 for D (6 bases). The CDR3 consists of 13 residues. V dropped 6 bases and J dropped 9 bases, with 15 bases sitting between them. CDR1 and CDR2 (germline): MRHNA, SNTAGT. This CDR3 reads CASSDRPEGPQHF. CDR3 bases: TGTGCCAGCAGCGACAGGCCTGAGGGGCCCCAGCATTTT.

Only a few counts were recorded for this clone. The chain joins TRBV2 to TRBJ2-1; 12 bases agree with TRBD2. CDR3 length: 15 amino acids. CDR1 and CDR2 from the germline V gene are SNHLY and FYNNEI. V was pared by 3 bases and J by 4 bases, with 1 base of the junction left unmatched. The DNA for the CDR3 is TGTGCCAGCAGTGAGGGACTAGCGGGTTACAATGAGCAGTTCTTC. It encodes CASSEGLAGYNEQFF.

The chain recombines TRBV18 with TRBJ1-1; D remains ambiguous. V gave up 1 base and J gave up 5 bases, with 14 bases separating them. The CDR3 sequence is 15 residues long. Germline values: CDR1 KGHSH, CDR2 LQKENI. CDR3 protein: CASSPQTRAGTEAFF. Here the CDR3 DNA reads TGTGCCAGCTCACCACAAACTCGAGCGGGAACTGAAGCTTTCTTT.

This clone has a handful of counts. The chain combines TRBV4-1 with TRBJ1-5; a possible D gene is TRBD1 (5 bases). Per germline, CDR1 MGHRA and CDR2 YSYEKL. With 4 bases removed from V and 7 bases from J, the gap between germline ends came to 14 bases. The CDR3 sequence is 14 residues long. Here the CDR3 reads CASSRQGTLQPQHF. The CDR3, as DNA: TGCGCCAGCAGCCGTCAGGGTACGTTGCAGCCCCAGCATTTT.